The clone carrying this T cell receptor (beta chain) was recorded at least ten times. Antigen specificity is unknown. The record originates from a study of T cell repertoires in cytomegalovirus infection. Study summary: An indication of both CMV infection and matching HLA type came from public TCR beta signatures.

Each CDR3 protein gets one entry after TCRdb re-called the reads with MiXCR. The profile shows 200,000 to 300,000 distinct CDR3 sequences, 8% to 9.5% of them singletons. General study results and limits: Cumulative public TCR beta family frequency identified carriers of CMV plus the relevant HLA. What dominated the ex vivo response were HLA-C-restricted CMV-specific TCR beta clonotypes.

In germline, CDR1 is SGHTA, CDR2 FQGNSA. J gave up 6 bases and V 5 bases, and 4 bases lay outside the gene matches. The length of the CDR3 is 13 residues. The clonotype comes from a human donor in good health (CMV status not recorded). Some clones in this sample may be carry-over from other donors' samples. The sequenced sample consisted of PBMCs. V and J are TRBV7-2 and TRBJ1-2, with TRBD1 matching over 9 bases. DNA for the CDR3: TGTGCCAGCAGCGGACAGGGGTTTCATGGCTACACCTTC. Its protein product is CASSGQGFHGYTF.